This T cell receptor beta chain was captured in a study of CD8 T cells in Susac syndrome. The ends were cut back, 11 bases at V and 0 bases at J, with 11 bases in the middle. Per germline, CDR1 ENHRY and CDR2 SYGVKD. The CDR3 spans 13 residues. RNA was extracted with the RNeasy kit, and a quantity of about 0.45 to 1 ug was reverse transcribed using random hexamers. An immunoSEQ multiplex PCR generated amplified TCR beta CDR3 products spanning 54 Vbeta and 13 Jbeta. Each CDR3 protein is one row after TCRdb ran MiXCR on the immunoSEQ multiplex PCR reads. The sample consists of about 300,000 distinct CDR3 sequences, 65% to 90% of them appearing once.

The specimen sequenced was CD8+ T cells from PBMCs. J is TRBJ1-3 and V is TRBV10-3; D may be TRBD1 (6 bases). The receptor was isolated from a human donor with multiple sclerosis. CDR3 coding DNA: TGTGCCCCCAGACAGGCCTCTGGAAACACCATATATTTT. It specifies CAPRQASGNTIYF.